Sequencing of this TCR beta chain was carried out in a study of Ad26.COV2.S vaccination and SARS-CoV-2 variants. Study summary: Enrollment placed the donor in the COV1001 Ad26.COV2.S trial arm.

Germline V gene sequence: CDR1 KGHSH, CDR2 LQKENI. The germline V and J ends were trimmed by 2 bases and 9 bases, with 14 bases remaining between them. The CDR3 has 15 residues. As concerns this clone: Its antigen remains unidentified.

Data came from immunoSEQ multiplex PCR; TCRdb stores just in-frame clones and leaves some out. Seen here are 250,000 to 300,000 clones, about 89% observed once, and the top ten hold approximately 3.3%. Whole-study findings and limits: Vaccine recipients surpassed placebo recipients in spike-specific TCR breadth. Reports say spike-specific CD8+ and CD4+ T cell responses covered substantial breadth after vaccination.

Treatment reported: about 20 received Ad26.COV2.S at low or high dose, single or two shots; roughly 5 received placebo; per-sample allocation not given. Samples analyzed were those drawn on day 63 after the first vaccine or placebo injection. Donation was by an adult aged 18-55 years who was in Boston. The chain recombines TRBV18 with TRBJ1-6; D unclear. The sequencing used peripheral blood, collected in a trial of Ad26.COV2.S vaccine versus placebo. The clonotype comes from a person aged 18-60 years who received the Ad26.COV2.S COVID-19 vaccine or a placebo. This chain's CDR3 is CASSPDLNRGSPLHF. CDR3 in DNA: TGTGCCAGCTCACCAGATCTTAACCGGGGTTCACCCCTCCACTTT.